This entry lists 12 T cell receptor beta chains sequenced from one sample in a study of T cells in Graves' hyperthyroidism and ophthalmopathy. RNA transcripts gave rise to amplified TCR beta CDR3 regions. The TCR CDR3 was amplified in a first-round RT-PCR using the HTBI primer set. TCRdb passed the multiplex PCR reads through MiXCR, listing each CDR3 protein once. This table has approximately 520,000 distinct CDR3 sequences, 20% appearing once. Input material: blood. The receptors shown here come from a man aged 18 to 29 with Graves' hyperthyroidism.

The CDR3 bases are TGTGCCAGCAGTCGACAGCGGAACACTGAAGCTTTCTTT. It encodes CASSRQRNTEAFF. The genes are TRBV6-1 and TRBJ1-1, with D tentatively TRBD1 (5 bases). Looked up from germline, CDR1 is MNHNS and CDR2 is SASEGT. V gave up 5 bases and J gave up 1 base, with 8 bases separating them. The CDR3 is made up of 13 amino acids.

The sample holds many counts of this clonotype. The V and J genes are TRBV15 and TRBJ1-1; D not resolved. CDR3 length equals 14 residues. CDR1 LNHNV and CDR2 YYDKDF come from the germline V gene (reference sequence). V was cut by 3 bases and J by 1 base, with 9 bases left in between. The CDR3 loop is CATSSGDKNTEAFF. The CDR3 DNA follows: TGTGCCACCAGCAGCGGGGATAAGAACACTGAAGCTTTCTTT.

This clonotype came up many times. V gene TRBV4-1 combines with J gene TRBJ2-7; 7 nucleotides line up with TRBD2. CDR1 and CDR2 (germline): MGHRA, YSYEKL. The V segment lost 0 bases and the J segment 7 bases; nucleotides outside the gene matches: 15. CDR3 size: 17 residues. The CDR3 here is CASSQDRGGTTYVEQYF. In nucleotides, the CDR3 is TGCGCCAGCAGCCAAGATCGGGGCGGGACTACCTACGTGGAGCAGTACTTC.

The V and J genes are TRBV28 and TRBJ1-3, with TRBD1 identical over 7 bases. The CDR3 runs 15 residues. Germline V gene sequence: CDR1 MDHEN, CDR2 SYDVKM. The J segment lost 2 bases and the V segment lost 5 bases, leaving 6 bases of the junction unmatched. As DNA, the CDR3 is TGTGCCAGCAGTCCGGAAACAGGGGCTGGAAACACCATATATTTT. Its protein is CASSPETGAGNTIYF.

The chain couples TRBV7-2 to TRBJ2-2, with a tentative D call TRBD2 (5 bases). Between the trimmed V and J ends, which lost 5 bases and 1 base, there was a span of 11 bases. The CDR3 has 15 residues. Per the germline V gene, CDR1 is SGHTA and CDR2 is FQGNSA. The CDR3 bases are TGTGCCAGCAGCCCGGAGGCCCTGAACACCGGGGAGCTGTTTTTT. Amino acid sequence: CASSPEALNTGELFF.

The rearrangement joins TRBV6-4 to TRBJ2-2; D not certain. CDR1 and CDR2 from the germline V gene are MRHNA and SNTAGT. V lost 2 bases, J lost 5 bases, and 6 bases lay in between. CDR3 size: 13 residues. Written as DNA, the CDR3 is TGTGCCAGCAGTGACGGTGTGACCGGGGAGCTGTTTTTT. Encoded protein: CASSDGVTGELFF.

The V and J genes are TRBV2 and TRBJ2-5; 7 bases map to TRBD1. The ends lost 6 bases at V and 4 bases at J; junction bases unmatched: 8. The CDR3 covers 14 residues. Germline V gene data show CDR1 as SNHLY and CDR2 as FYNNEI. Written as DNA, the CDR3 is TGTGCCAGCAGATCACAGGGGTTGGCAGAGACCCAGTACTTC. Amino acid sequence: CASRSQGLAETQYF. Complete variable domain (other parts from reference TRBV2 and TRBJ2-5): EPEVTQTPSHQVTQMGQEVILRCVPISNHLYFYWYRQILGQKVEFLVSFYNNEISEKSEIFDDQFSVERPDGSNFTLKIRSTKLEDSAMYFCASRSQGLAETQYFGPGTRLLVL.

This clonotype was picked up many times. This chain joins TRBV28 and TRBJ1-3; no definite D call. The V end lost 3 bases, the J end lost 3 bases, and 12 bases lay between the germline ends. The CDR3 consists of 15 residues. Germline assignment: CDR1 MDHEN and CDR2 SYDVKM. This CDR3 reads CASSFGFGGGNTIYF. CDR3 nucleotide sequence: TGTGCCAGCAGTTTCGGATTCGGCGGTGGAAACACCATATATTTT.

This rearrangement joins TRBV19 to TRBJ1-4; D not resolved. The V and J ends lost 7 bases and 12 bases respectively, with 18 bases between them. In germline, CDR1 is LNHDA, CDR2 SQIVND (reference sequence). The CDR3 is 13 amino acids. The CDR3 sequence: CASIDPLGWQLFF. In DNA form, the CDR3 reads TGTGCCAGTATTGACCCCCTTGGGTGGCAACTGTTTTTT.

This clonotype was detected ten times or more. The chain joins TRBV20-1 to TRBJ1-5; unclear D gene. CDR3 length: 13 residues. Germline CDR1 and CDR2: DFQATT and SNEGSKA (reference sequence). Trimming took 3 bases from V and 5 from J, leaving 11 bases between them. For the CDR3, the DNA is TGCAGTGCTAGGGAAATAGATGATCAGCCCCAGCATTTT. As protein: CSAREIDDQPQHF.

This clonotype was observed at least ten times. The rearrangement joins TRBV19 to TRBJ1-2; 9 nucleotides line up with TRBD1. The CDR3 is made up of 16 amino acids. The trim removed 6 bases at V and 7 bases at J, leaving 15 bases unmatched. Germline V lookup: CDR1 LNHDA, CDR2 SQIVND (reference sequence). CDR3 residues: CASSFEQTGGLSGYTF. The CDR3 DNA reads TGTGCCAGTAGCTTCGAACAGACAGGGGGTTTGAGTGGCTACACCTTC. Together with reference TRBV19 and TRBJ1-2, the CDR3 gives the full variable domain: DGGITQSPKYLFRKEGQNVTLSCEQNLNHDAMYWYRQDPGQGLRLIYYSQIVNDFQKGDIAEGYSVSREKKESFPLTVTSAQKNPTAFYLCASSFEQTGGLSGYTFGSGTRLTVV.

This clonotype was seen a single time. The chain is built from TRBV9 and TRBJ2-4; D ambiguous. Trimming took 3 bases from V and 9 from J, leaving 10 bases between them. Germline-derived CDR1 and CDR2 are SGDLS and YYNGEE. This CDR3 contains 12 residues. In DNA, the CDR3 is TGTGCCAGCAGCGGGAGCATCGGCATTCAGTACTTC. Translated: CASSGSIGIQYF.